The present TCR beta chain was sequenced within a study of blood T cell repertoires in COVID-19. Profiled with immunoSEQ multiplex PCR; TCRdb holds only in-frame clones, not every one. The data show about 180,000 clones, 87% seen once. Trimming removed 4 bases at V and 2 bases at J, with 19 bases between. This CDR3 has 17 residues. Germline lookup yields CDR1 SGHDT and CDR2 YYEEEE. Sequencing was carried out using peripheral blood. This TCR was recovered from a woman between 45 and 60 years old with acute or convalescent COVID-19. The gene calls are TRBV5-6 and TRBJ1-5, with D perhaps TRBD1 (5 bases). CDR3 residues: CASSPWRGALGNQPQHF. For the CDR3, the DNA is TGTGCCAGCAGCCCTTGGAGGGGTGCCCTTGGCAATCAGCCCCAGCATTTT. The full variable domain, rest sourced from reference TRBV5-6 and TRBJ1-5, is DAGVTQSPTHLIKTRGQQVTLRCSPKSGHDTVSWYQQALGQGPQFIFQYYEEEERQRGNFPDRFSGHQFPNYSSELNVNALLLGDSALYLCASSPWRGALGNQPQHFGDGTRLSIL.